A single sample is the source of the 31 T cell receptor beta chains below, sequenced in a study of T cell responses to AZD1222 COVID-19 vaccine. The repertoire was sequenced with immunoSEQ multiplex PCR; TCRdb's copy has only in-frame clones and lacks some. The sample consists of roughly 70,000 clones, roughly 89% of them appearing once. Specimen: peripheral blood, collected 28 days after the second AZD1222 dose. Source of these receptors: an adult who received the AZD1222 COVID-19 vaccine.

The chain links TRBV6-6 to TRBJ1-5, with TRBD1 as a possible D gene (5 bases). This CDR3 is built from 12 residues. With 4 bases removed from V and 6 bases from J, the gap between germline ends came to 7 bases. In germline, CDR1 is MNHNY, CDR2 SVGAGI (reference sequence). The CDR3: CASSSGVQPQHF. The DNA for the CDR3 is TGTGCCAGCAGTTCGGGGGTTCAGCCCCAGCATTTT.

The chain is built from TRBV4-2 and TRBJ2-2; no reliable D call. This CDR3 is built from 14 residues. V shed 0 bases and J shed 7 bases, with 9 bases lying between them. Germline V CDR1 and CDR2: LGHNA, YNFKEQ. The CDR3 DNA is TGTGCCAGCAGCCAAGATCAAGGCGTCGGGGAGCTGTTTTTT. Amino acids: CASSQDQGVGELFF.

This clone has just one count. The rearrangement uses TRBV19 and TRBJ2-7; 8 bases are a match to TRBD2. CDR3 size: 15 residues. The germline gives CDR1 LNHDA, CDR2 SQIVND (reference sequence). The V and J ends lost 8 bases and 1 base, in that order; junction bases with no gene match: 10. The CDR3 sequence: CASQSVAGGSYEQYF. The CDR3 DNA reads TGTGCCAGTCAATCCGTCGCGGGGGGATCCTACGAGCAGTACTTC.

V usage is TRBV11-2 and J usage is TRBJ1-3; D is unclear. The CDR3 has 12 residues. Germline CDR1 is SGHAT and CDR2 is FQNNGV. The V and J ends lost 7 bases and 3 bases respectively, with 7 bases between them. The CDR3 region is CASTPSGNTIYF. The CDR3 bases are TGTGCCAGCACCCCCAGTGGAAACACCATATATTTT. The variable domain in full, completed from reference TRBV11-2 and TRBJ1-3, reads EAGVAQSPRYKIIEKRQSVAFWCNPISGHATLYWYQQILGQGPKLLIQFQNNGVVDDSQLPKDRFSAERLKGVDSTLKIQPAKLEDSAVYLCASTPSGNTIYFGEGSWLTVV.

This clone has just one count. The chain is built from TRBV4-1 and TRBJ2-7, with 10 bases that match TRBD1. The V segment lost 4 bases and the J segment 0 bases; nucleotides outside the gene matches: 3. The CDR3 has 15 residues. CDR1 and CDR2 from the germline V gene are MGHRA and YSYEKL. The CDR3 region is CASSLGQGSSYEQYF. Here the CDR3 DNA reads TGCGCCAGCAGCCTGGGACAGGGGAGCTCCTACGAGCAGTACTTC.

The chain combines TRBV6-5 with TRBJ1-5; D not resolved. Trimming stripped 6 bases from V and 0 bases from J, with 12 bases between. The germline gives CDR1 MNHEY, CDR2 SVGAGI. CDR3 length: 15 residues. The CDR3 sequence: CASSPVGFSNQPQHF. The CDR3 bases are TGTGCCAGCAGCCCCGTTGGATTTAGCAATCAGCCCCAGCATTTT.

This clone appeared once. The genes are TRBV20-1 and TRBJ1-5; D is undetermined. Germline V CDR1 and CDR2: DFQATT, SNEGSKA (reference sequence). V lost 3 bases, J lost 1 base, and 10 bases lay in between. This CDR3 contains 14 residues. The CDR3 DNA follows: TGCAGTGCTAGTTTGGGAGTCAGCAATCAGCCCCAGCATTTT. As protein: CSASLGVSNQPQHF.

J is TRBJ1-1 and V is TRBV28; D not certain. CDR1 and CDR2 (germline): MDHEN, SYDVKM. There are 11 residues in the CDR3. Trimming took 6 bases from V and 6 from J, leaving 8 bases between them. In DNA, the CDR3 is TGTGCCAGCAGCCGCCGGGCTGAAGCTTTCTTT. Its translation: CASSRRAEAFF.

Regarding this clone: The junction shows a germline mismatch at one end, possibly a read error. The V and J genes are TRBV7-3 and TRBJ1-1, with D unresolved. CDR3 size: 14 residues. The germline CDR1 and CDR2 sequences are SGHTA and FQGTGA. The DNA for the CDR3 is TGTGCCAGCAGCGTAACCGCTATGAACACTGAAGCTTTCTTT. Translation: CASSVTAMNTEAFF. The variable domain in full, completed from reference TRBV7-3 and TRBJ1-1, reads GAGVSQTPSNKVTEKGKYVELRCDPISGHTALYWYRQSLGQGPEFLIYFQGTGAADDSGLPNDRFFAVRPEGSVSTLKIQRTERGDSAVYLCASSVTAMNTEAFFGQGTRLTVV.

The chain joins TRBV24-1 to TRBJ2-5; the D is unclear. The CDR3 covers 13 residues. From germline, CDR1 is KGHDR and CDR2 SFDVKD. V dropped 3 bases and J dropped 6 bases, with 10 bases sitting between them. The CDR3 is CATSDPGRQTQYF. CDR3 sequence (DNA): TGTGCCACCAGTGATCCGGGTAGGCAGACCCAGTACTTC.

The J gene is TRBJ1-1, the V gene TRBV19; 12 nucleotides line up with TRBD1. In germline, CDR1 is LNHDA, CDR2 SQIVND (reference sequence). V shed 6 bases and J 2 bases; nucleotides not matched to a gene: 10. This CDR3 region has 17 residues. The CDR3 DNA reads TGTGCCAGTAGAGACGCCCGGGACAGGGGGCAAAACACTGAAGCTTTCTTT. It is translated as CASRDARDRGQNTEAFF.

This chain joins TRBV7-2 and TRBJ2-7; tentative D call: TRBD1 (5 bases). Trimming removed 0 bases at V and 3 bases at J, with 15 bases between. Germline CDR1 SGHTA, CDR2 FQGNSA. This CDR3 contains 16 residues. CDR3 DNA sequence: TGTGCCAGCAGCTTAGCTGCAGGGTTCATGGGCTACGAGCAGTACTTC. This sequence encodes CASSLAAGFMGYEQYF.

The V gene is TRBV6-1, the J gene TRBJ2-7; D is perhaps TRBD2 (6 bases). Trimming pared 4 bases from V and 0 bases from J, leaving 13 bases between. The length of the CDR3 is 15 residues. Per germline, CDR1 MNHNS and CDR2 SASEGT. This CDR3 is CASSVGGTSSYEQYF. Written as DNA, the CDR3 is TGTGCCAGCAGTGTAGGAGGGACCTCCTCCTACGAGCAGTACTTC.

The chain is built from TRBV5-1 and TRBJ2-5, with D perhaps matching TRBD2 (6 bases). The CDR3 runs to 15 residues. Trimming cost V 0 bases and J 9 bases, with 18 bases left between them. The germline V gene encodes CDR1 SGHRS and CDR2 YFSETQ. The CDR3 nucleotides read TGCGCCAGCAGCTTGGGGCTCCGGGGGACCCAGGCCCAGTACTTC. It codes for CASSLGLRGTQAQYF.

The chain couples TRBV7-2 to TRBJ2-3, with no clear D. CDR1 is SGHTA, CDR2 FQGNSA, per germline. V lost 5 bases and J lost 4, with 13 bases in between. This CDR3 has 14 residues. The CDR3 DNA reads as TGTGCCAGCAGCACAGACCACGCAGCAGATACGCAGTATTTT. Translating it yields CASSTDHAADTQYF.

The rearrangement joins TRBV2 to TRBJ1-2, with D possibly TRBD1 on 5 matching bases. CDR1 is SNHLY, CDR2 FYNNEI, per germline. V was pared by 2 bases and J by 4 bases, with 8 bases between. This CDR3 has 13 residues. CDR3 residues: CASSETGPYGYTF. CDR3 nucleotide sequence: TGTGCCAGCAGTGAAACAGGCCCCTATGGCTACACCTTC. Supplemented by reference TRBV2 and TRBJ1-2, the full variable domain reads EPEVTQTPSHQVTQMGQEVILRCVPISNHLYFYWYRQILGQKVEFLVSFYNNEISEKSEIFDDQFSVERPDGSNFTLKIRSTKLEDSAMYFCASSETGPYGYTFGSGTRLTVV.

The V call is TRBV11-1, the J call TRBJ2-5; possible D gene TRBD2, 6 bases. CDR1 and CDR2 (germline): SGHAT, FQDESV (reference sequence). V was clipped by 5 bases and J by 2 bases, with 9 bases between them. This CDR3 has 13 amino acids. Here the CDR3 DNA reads TGTGCCAGCAGCCGGGGGAATCAAGAGACCCAGTACTTC. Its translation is CASSRGNQETQYF.

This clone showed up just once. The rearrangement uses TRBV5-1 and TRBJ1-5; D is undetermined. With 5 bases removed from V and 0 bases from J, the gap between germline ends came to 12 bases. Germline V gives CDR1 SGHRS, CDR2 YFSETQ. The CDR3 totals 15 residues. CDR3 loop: CASSPTGYSNQPQHF. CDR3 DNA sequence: TGCGCCAGCAGTCCCACGGGTTATAGCAATCAGCCCCAGCATTTT.

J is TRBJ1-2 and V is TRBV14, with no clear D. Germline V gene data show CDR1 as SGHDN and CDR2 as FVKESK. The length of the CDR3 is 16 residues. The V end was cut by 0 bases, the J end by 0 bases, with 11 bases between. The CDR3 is CASSQEGGVANYGYTF. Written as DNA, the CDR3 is TGTGCCAGCAGCCAAGAAGGAGGCGTAGCTAACTATGGCTACACCTTC. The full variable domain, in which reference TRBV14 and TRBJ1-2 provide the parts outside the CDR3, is EAGVTQFPSHSVIEKGQTVTLRCDPISGHDNLYWYRRVMGKEIKFLLHFVKESKQDESGMPNNRFLAERTGGTYSTLKVQPAELEDSGVYFCASSQEGGVANYGYTFGSGTRLTVV.

The CDR3 here is CASSFGSYNEQFF. DNA for the CDR3: TGTGCCAGCAGTTTCGGGTCCTACAATGAGCAGTTCTTC. The rearrangement uses TRBV12-3 or TRBV12-4 and TRBJ2-1, with no clear D. V shed 3 bases and J shed 1 base, with 4 bases lying between them. The CDR3 is 13 residues long.

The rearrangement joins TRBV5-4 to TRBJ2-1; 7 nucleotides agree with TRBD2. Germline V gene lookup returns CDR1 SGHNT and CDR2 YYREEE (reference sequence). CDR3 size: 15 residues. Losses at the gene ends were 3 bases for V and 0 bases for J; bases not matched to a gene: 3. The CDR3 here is CASSWSGVSYNEQFF. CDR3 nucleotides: TGTGCCAGCAGCTGGAGCGGGGTCTCCTACAATGAGCAGTTCTTC. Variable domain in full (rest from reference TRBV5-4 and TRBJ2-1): ETGVTQSPTHLIKTRGQQVTLRCSSQSGHNTVSWYQQALGQGPQFIFQYYREEENGRGNFPPRFSGLQFPNYSSELNVNALELDDSALYLCASSWSGVSYNEQFFGPGTRLTVL.

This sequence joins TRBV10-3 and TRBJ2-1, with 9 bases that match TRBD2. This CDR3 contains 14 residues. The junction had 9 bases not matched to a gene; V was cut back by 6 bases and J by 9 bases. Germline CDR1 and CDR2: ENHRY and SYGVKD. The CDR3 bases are TGTGCCATCAGCGGGACTAGCCTTGCGGGTGAGCAGTTCTTC. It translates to CAISGTSLAGEQFF.

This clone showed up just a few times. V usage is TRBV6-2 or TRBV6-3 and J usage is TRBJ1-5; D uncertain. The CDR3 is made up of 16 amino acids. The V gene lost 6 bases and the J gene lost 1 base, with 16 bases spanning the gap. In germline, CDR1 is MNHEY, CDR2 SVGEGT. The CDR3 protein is CASSPRRASSNQPQHF. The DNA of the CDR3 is TGTGCCAGCAGCCCTCGGAGGGCCTCAAGCAATCAGCCCCAGCATTTT.

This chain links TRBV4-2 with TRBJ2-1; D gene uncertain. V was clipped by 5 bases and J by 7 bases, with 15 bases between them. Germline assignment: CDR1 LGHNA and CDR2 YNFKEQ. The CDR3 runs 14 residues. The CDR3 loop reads CASSLSEDRNEQFF. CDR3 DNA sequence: TGTGCCAGCAGCTTATCAGAAGATCGGAATGAGCAGTTCTTC.

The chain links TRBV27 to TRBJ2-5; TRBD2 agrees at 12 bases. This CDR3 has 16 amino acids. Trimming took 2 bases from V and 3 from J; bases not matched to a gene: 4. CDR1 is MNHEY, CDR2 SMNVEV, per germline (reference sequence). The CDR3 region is CASSLGTSGRKETQYF. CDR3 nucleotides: TGTGCCAGCAGTTTAGGTACTAGCGGGAGGAAAGAGACCCAGTACTTC.

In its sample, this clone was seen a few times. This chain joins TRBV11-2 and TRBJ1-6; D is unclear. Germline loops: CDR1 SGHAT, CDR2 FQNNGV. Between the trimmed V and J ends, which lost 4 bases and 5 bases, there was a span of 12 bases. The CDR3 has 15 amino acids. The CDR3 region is CASSSDRADNSPLHF. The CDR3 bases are TGTGCCAGCAGCTCGGATCGGGCAGATAATTCACCCCTCCACTTT.

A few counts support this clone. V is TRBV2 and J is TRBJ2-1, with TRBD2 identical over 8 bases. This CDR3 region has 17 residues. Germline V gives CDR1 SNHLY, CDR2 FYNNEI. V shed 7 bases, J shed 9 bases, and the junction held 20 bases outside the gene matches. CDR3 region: CASNSGSGGNGVGEQFF. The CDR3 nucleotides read TGTGCCAGCAATTCGGGCAGCGGGGGTAATGGTGTGGGTGAGCAGTTCTTC.

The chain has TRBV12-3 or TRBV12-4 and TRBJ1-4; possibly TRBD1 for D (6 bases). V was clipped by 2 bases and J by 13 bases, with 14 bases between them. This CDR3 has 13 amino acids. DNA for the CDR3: TGTGCCAGCAGTTTAAATGGGGGCTCCGGACTGTTTTTT. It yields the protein CASSLNGGSGLFF.

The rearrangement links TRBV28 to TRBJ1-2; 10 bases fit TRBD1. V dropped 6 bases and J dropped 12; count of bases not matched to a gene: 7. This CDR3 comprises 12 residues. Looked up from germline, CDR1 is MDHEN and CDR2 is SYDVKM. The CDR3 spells CASRTGTGAHTF. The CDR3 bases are TGTGCCAGCAGGACCGGGACAGGGGCCCACACCTTC.

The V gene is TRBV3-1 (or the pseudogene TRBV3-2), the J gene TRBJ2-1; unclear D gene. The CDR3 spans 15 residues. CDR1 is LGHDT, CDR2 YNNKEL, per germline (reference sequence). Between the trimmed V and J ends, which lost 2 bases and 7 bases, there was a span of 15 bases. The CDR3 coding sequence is TGTGCCAGCAGCCAACCTTCTCGGGCTGGGAATGAGCAGTTCTTC. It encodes CASSQPSRAGNEQFF.

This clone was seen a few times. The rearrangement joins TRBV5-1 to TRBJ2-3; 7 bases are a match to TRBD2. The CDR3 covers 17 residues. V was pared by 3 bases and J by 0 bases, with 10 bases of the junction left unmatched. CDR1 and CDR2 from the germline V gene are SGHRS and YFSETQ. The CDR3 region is CASSYLAGKLSTDTQYF. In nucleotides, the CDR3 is TGCGCCAGCAGCTACTTAGCGGGCAAACTGAGCACAGATACGCAGTATTTT.